This entry features one T cell receptor beta chain sequence. The sample holds a few counts of this clone. It has no known antigen specificity. Within one base of it there is no much larger clone, and no base qualities were kept. This record comes from a study of T cell responses to AZD1222 COVID-19 vaccine (dated by TCRdb to the early 2020s). The study in broad terms: A total of over 230 trial participants underwent TCR sequencing, of whom about 210 had received two doses of AZD1222 and 26 had received two doses of the MenACWY control vaccine. Trial participants were enrolled by age into 18-55, 56-69 and 70-plus year subgroups, with approximately 150, 28 and 58 TCR-sequenced participants respectively. General conclusions and limits of the study: Vaccine-associated CD4 TCRs spanned the whole spike protein, with dominant responses in regions 160-218 and 743-854. Most participants were white British and females outnumbered males, and the authors suggested that clonal diversity may have been underestimated. No day 14 peak-response samples were available, so repertoires were characterized only after the peak T cell response. In the small 56-69-year group, the increase in depth fell short of significance, most likely because of low power. After two AZD1222 doses, spike-specific TCR breadth and depth were significantly higher than at day 0 and than in MenACWY recipients. Conclusions about previously exposed vaccinees are limited, since just six or seven AZD1222 recipients were seropositive for SARS-CoV-2 at baseline. Reportedly, almost half of the unique spike-specific TCRs recognized epitopes lying outside the regions that are mutated in the B.1.351 and B.1.1.7 variants.

The CDR3 regions of human TCRbeta chains were analyzed by immunosequencing. For the original study's pipeline: TCRs in the repertoires were matched against a reference library of SARS-CoV-2-specific TCRs that had been generated with the MIRA antigen-specificity platform. Breadth was defined as the fraction of unique TCRs that were SARS-CoV-2-associated, and depth was defined as the fraction of total T cells that were SARS-CoV-2-associated. Using the MIRA data, every spike-specific TCR was mapped to the spike region that the TCR reacted to and assigned to either a CD4 or a CD8 class. Log10-transformed breadth and depth values were compared by one-way ANOVA with Sidak's multiple comparisons tests. TCRdb took this table from immuneACCESS and kept in-frame rearrangements with V and J called. Such tables lack part of the clones; where checked against another copy, unresolved V genes explain under half of the gap, and the rest is unexplained. For V, J and clone size, that table is used; D and trimming come from the DNA. For this sample there are about 180,000 clones; about 90% appear just once. Under 14% of the sample is in the top ten clones.

The time point label of this sample denotes: about 28 days (+/-7) after the second vaccine dose. AZD1222 recipients whose second dose came at about 4 weeks and those whose second dose came at about 12 weeks were combined into one group, since spike-specific TCR depth and breadth did not differ between the two schedules. Vaccinee samples came from UK trials COV001 and COV002, including a single-blind randomized controlled phase 2/3 trial of AZD1222 (ChAdOx1 nCoV-19) in healthy adults. For TCRbeta chain sequencing, PBMC samples from trial participants were taken at day 0 and at day 28 after the second dose. The sequences come from peripheral blood, collected 28 days after the second AZD1222 dose. The receptor's source is an adult who received the AZD1222 COVID-19 vaccine.

The CDR3 protein: CASRDGNQPQHF. The sequence in DNA is TGTGCCAGCAGAGATGGCAATCAGCCCCAGCATTTT. The V and J segments used are TRBV28 and TRBJ1-5, with no confident D gene call. A distance of 5 bases separates the germline ends of V and J, which lose 6 bases and 2 bases respectively. From a lookup of the germline V gene, CDR1 and CDR2 are MDHEN and SYDVKM. The CDR3 has 12 amino acids, counting the end cysteine and phenylalanine. Just CDR3 DNA is preserved here, 36 bases in frame from base 1.